The T cell receptor beta chain under discussion was sequenced for a study of cytotoxic CD8 clonotypes in ibrutinib-treated CLL. Study-level background: Mean per-sample yields comprised around 280,000 productive templates and 80,000 to 100,000 productive rearrangements. Overall study findings and caveats: Age-matched healthy donor levels were exceeded by baseline clonality, which tracked circulating CD8+ T-cell counts. Rare overall, public clonotypes shrank or held steady under therapy.

The CDR3 loop spans 15 amino acids. The V and J ends lost 2 bases and 2 bases respectively, with 12 bases between them. Germline V lookup: CDR1 SEHNR, CDR2 FQNEAQ (reference sequence). The data were produced by immunoSEQ multiplex PCR, yet TCRdb's version contains in-frame clones alone and is incomplete. Among 250,000 to 350,000 clones listed, 65% to 85% were seen once. Remarks on this clone: Its antigen remains unidentified.

Cryopreserved PBMCs supplied about 2.1 micrograms of genomic DNA for TCR beta libraries. The sequencing here drew on PBMCs, taken at disease progression, from a patient treated with ibrutinib. This rearrangement joins TRBV7-9 to TRBJ1-2, with D hard to call. The sequence came from a human donor with chronic lymphocytic leukemia. The CDR3 protein is CASSLLKGINYGYTF. The CDR3 DNA reads as TGTGCCAGCAGCTTATTGAAAGGAATCAACTATGGCTACACCTTC. The full variable domain, in which reference TRBV7-9 and TRBJ1-2 provide the parts outside the CDR3, is DTGVSQNPRHKITKRGQNVTFRCDPISEHNRLYWYRQTLGQGPEFLTYFQNEAQLEKSRLLSDRFSAERPKGSFSTLEIQRTEQGDSAMYLCASSLLKGINYGYTFGSGTRLTVV.